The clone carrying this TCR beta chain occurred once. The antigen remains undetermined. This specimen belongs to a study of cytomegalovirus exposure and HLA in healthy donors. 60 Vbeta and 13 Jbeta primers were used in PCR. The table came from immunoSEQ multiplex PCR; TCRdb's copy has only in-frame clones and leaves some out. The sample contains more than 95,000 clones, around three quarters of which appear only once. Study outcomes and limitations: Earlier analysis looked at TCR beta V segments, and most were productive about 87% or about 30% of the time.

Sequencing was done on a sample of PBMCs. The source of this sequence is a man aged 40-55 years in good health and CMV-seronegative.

CDR3 loop: CASSPMIGGFNEQFF. The CDR3 DNA follows: TGTGCCAGCAGCCCAATGATAGGAGGATTCAATGAGCAGTTCTTC. This chain uses TRBV2 with TRBJ2-1, with D tentatively TRBD2 (5 bases). V lost 6 bases, J lost 6 bases, and 18 bases lay in between. The germline V gene encodes CDR1 SNHLY and CDR2 FYNNEI. The CDR3 runs 15 residues.